Given below is one T cell receptor (beta chain) in context. The target antigen is unknown. The sample's time point: recipient sample about 28 days before transplant, after cytoreduction. The data belong to a study of T cell clonotyping in hematopoietic cell transplantation. Across the study: Cytoreduction preceded collection of pretransplant recipient samples. General study results and limits: After transplant, recipient diversity fell while pathologically expanded clonotypes grew through day 180. Broader posttransplant TCR repertoire diversity was predicted by graft donor and pretransplant recipient Inverse Simpson Index values.

The CDR3 covers 14 residues. Germline CDR1 reads SGDLS; CDR2 reads YYNGEE. The ends lost 7 bases at V and 8 bases at J; junction bases unmatched: 9. Assay: immunoSEQ multiplex PCR; the TCRdb copy retains only in-frame clones and omits some. Here the sample spans thousands of clones, approximately 80% being singletons. This TCR was sampled from a woman aged 50 to 60 with acute myeloid leukemia. Some clones in this sample may be carry-over from other donors' samples. The chain has TRBV9 and TRBJ2-1; 10 nucleotides match TRBD1. The sample consisted of peripheral blood mononuclear cells, taken before stem cell transplant. For the CDR3, the DNA is TGTGCCAGCGGCCGGGACAGGGGTAAGGATGAGCAGTTCTTC. Its translation: CASGRDRGKDEQFF.